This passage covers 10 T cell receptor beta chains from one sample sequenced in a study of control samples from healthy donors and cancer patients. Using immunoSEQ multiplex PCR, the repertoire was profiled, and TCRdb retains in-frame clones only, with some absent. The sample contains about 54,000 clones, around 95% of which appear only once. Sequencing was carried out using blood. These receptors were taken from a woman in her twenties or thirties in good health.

The CDR3 DNA sequence: TGTGCCAGCAGTAAGACGGACTCCTACGAGCAGTACTTC. This sequence encodes CASSKTDSYEQYF. J is TRBJ2-7 and V is TRBV27; D gene unclear. The germline V and J ends were trimmed by 5 bases and 0 bases, with 8 bases remaining between them. The CDR3 contains 13 residues. Per germline, CDR1 MNHEY and CDR2 SMNVEV (reference sequence).

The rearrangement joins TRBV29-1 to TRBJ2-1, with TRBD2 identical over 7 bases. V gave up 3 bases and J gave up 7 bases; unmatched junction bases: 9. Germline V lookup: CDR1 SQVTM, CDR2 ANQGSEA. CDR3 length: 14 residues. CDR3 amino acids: CSVDVPGGKNEQFF. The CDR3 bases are TGCAGCGTTGATGTACCGGGAGGTAAGAATGAGCAGTTCTTC.

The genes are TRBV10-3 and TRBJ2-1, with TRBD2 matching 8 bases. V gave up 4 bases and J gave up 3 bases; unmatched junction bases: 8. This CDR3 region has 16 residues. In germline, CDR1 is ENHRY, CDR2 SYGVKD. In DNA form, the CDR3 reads TGTGCCATCAGTGGGCCGCGGAGCGGGAGCTACAATGAGCAGTTCTTC. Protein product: CAISGPRSGSYNEQFF.

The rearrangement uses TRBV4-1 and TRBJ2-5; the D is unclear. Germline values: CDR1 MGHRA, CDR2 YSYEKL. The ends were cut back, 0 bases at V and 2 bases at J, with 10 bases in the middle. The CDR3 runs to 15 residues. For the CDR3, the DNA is TGCGCCAGCAGCCAAGATGATGGTCTGCAAGAGACCCAGTACTTC. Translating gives CASSQDDGLQETQYF.

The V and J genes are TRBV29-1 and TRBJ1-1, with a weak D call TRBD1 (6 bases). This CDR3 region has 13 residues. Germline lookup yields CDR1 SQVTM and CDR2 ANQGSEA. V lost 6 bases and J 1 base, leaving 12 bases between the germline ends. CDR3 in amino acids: CSVGGDRNTEAFF. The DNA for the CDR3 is TGCAGCGTAGGGGGAGACAGGAACACTGAAGCTTTCTTT. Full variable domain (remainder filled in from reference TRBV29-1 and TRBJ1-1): SAVISQKPSRDICQRGTSLTIQCQVDSQVTMMFWYRQQPGQSLTLIATANQGSEATYESGFVIDKFPISRPNLTFSTLTVSNMSPEDSSIYLCSVGGDRNTEAFFGQGTRLTVV.

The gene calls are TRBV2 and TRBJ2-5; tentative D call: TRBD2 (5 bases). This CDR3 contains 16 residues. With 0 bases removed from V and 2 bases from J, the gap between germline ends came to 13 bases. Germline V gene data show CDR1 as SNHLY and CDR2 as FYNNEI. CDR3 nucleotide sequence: TGTGCCAGCAGTGAAGCGCGTACGGGATATCAAGAGACCCAGTACTTC. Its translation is CASSEARTGYQETQYF.

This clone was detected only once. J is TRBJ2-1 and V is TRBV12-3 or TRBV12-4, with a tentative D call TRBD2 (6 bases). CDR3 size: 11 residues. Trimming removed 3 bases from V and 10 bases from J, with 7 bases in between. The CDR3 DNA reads TGTGCCAGCAGTTTCGCGGGAGAGCAGTTCTTC. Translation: CASSFAGEQFF.

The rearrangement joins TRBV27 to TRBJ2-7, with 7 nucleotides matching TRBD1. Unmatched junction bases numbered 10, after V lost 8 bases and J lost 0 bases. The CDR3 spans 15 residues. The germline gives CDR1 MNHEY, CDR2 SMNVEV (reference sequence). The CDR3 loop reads CASYPNRDSSYEQYF. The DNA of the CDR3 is TGTGCCAGCTATCCGAACAGGGACAGCTCCTACGAGCAGTACTTC.

The CDR3 DNA reads as TGTGCCAGTAGTAGGGACAGGGCTGGCTACACCTTC. Protein product: CASSRDRAGYTF. V gene TRBV19 combines with J gene TRBJ1-2; 9 bases fit TRBD1. The CDR3 sequence is 12 residues long. Per germline, CDR1 LNHDA and CDR2 SQIVND (reference sequence). Trimming removed 4 bases from V and 7 bases from J; junction bases left unmatched: 1.

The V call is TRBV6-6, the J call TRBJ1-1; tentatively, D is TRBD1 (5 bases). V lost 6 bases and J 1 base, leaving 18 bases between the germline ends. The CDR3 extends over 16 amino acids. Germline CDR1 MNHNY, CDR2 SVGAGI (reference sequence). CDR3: CASRPQEPSPNTEAFF. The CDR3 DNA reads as TGTGCCAGCAGACCACAGGAACCGAGCCCGAACACTGAAGCTTTCTTT.